Listed below are T cell receptor beta chains from one sample, sequenced in a study of OX40 agonist ivuxolimab in advanced cancers. Using immunoSEQ multiplex PCR, the repertoire was profiled, and TCRdb retains in-frame clones only, with some absent. The sample lists under 80,000 clones; 93% were seen once. Source: CD4+ or CD8+ T cells sorted from blood, taken in a trial of the OX40 agonist ivuxolimab. The receptors originated from an adult with an advanced solid tumor such as melanoma, head and neck, liver or kidney cancer. CDR3s include the opening cysteine and the closing phenylalanine or tryptophan. The order of the fields is CDR3 length, V gene, clone size, J gene, D gene, CDR3 DNA, CDR3 protein. A D gene is named only where the DNA matches it firmly. Size is omitted from some rows. Given values are once, few, many or a class for expanded clones.

16	TRBV5-8	NA	TRBJ1-5	TRBD1	TGTGCCAGCAGCTTGAGAGTCCAGGGGGCGAATCAGCCCCAGCATTTT	CASSLRVQGANQPQHF
13	TRBV7-9	NA	TRBJ2-7	NA	TGTGCCAGCAGCTTAGGCCATTCGGGCGAGCAGTACTTC	CASSLGHSGEQYF
12	TRBV5-1	once	TRBJ2-7	NA	TGCGCCAGCAGCTTGGTGGGGGATGAGCAGTACTTC	CASSLVGDEQYF
14	TRBV6-5	NA	TRBJ1-1	NA	TGTGCCAGCAGTTACTACGGTATGAACACTGAAGCTTTCTTT	CASSYYGMNTEAFF
19	TRBV4-2	NA	TRBJ2-2	TRBD2	TGTGCCAGCAGCCAAGTGGGGTCTAGCGGGAGCGTTAGAACCGGGGAGCTGTTTTTT	CASSQVGSSGSVRTGELFF
13	TRBV9	once	TRBJ1-1	NA	TGTGCCAGCAGCGTGGGAATGAACACTGAAGCTTTCTTT	CASSVGMNTEAFF
13	TRBV6-5	NA	TRBJ2-7	NA	TGTGCCAGCTCCGGTACAGCGTACTACGAGCAGTACTTC	CASSGTAYYEQYF
16	TRBV19	NA	TRBJ2-1	TRBD2	TGTGCCAGTAGTATGCGAACGGGGGGCTCCTACAATGAGCAGTTCTTC	CASSMRTGGSYNEQFF
13	TRBV7-8	NA	TRBJ2-1	NA	TGTGCCAGCAGCTTAGGTCCACTCGATGAGCAGTTCTTC	CASSLGPLDEQFF
14	TRBV7-2	NA	TRBJ2-5	TRBD2	TGTGCCAGCAGCTCACCGGGACTAGTTACGACCCAGTACTTC	CASSSPGLVTTQYF
18	TRBV5-8	NA	TRBJ2-7	NA	TGTGCCAGCAGCTTCTGGGTTCGGGGGCTCGAGGGTTCCTACGAGCAGTACTTC	CASSFWVRGLEGSYEQYF
15	TRBV10-1	NA	TRBJ2-2	TRBD1	TGCGCCAGCAGCCCATTGACAGGGTCGTACGGGGAGCTGTTTTTT	CASSPLTGSYGELFF
16	TRBV9	once	TRBJ1-3	NA	TGTGCCAGCAGCGTAGACGGCTTGAACTTTGGAAACACCATATATTTT	CASSVDGLNFGNTIYF
13	TRBV15	NA	TRBJ2-5	NA	TGTGCCACCAGCAGAGAGGGGGCGGAGACCCAGTACTTC	CATSREGAETQYF
14	TRBV19	NA	TRBJ2-6	TRBD1	TGTGCCAGTGGGGACAGCTCTGGGGCCAACGTCCTGACTTTC	CASGDSSGANVLTF
11	TRBV14	NA	TRBJ1-3	NA	TGTGCCAGCAGGGCCGGGAACACCATATATTTT	CASRAGNTIYF
17	TRBV4-1	NA	TRBJ2-7	TRBD1	TGCGCCAGCAGCCCCACTAACTTGCCGGGACAGCTTTACGAGCAGTACTTC	CASSPTNLPGQLYEQYF
18	TRBV11-2	once	TRBJ1-2	NA	TGTGCCAGCAGCTTAGAACCTACACCGGGGGAAGCTAACTATGGCTACACCTTC	CASSLEPTPGEANYGYTF
13	TRBV6-5	NA	TRBJ2-2	TRBD2	TGTGCCAGCAAGGCCGGCGGGGGCGGGGAGCTGTTTTTT	CASKAGGGGELFF
13	TRBV7-3	NA	TRBJ2-3	NA	TGTGCCAGCAGTTTTGAGTTAGCGGATACGCAGTATTTT	CASSFELADTQYF
15	TRBV15	NA	TRBJ1-2	TRBD1	TGTGCCACCAGCAACCCCGACAGGGAGGAAAGTGGCTACACCTTC	CATSNPDREESGYTF
16	TRBV2	NA	TRBJ1-2	TRBD1	TGTGCCAGCAGTGAATATGGGGACAGGGGAGCCTATGGCTACACCTTC	CASSEYGDRGAYGYTF
13	TRBV19	NA	TRBJ1-1	NA	TGTGCCAGTAGTGTGGGAGGCAGAACTGAAGCTTTCTTT	CASSVGGRTEAFF
13	TRBV2	NA	TRBJ1-1	NA	TGTGCCAGCCTGGCAGGGGCTATCACTGAAGCTTTCTTT	CASLAGAITEAFF
15	TRBV5-1	once	TRBJ2-1	TRBD2	TGCGCCAGCAGCTTGGTAGCGGGAGGGTACAATGAGCAGTTCTTC	CASSLVAGGYNEQFF
17	TRBV9	NA	TRBJ2-1	TRBD2	TGTGCCAGCAGCTTCCGCCTCGGGGGGGCCTCCTACAATGAGCAGTTCTTC	CASSFRLGGASYNEQFF
16	TRBV19	NA	TRBJ1-2	NA	TGTGCCAGTAGTATAGATCCAGGCATTACTAACTATGGCTACACCTTC	CASSIDPGITNYGYTF
14	TRBV28	NA	TRBJ2-3	NA	TGTGCCAGCAGTCCGAGGACTGTAACAGATACGCAGTATTTT	CASSPRTVTDTQYF
17	TRBV13	NA	TRBJ2-1	NA	TGTGCCAGCAGCTTCCAGTTTAACTGGGGGATTAACAATGAGCAGTTCTTC	CASSFQFNWGINNEQFF
16	TRBV4-2	NA	TRBJ1-4	NA	TGTGCCAGCAGCCCCCTGGGAGCAGGGGATCAGGAAAAACTGTTTTTT	CASSPLGAGDQEKLFF
11	TRBV30	NA	TRBJ2-3	NA	TGTGTCTGGAGAGTCAGAGATACGCAGTATTTT	CVWRVRDTQYF
14	TRBV5-6	NA	TRBJ1-1	TRBD1	TGTGCCAGCAGCTTCGACAGGGTTAACACTGAAGCTTTCTTT	CASSFDRVNTEAFF
16	TRBV2	NA	TRBJ2-3	NA	TGTGCCAGCAGGGCTCTACAGAGCTCTAGCACAGATACGCAGTATTTT	CASRALQSSSTDTQYF
17	TRBV28	NA	TRBJ2-3	NA	TGTGCCAGCAGTTCCCAAGAAGACACTTTTAGCACAGATACGCAGTATTTT	CASSSQEDTFSTDTQYF
17	TRBV9	NA	TRBJ1-2	TRBD1	TGTGCCAGCAGCGTAGAAACAGTCGGGACAGCCATCTATGGCTACACCTTC	CASSVETVGTAIYGYTF
19	TRBV29-1	NA	TRBJ2-1	NA	TGCAGCGTTGAAGATCTCTGGGGGGTCCCCGAGACTAGCTACAATGAGCAGTTCTTC	CSVEDLWGVPETSYNEQFF
14	TRBV14	NA	TRBJ2-7	TRBD1	TGTGCCAGCAGCCAAGAGACAGGGTCCTACGAGCAGTACTTC	CASSQETGSYEQYF
14	TRBV4-2	NA	TRBJ1-2	NA	TGTGCCAGCAGCCAATCCCAGGGAAGCTATGGCTACACCTTC	CASSQSQGSYGYTF
12	TRBV2	NA	TRBJ1-2	TRBD1	TGTGCCAGCAGGACAGGGGGTAGGGGCTACACCTTC	CASRTGGRGYTF
13	TRBV5-6	NA	TRBJ2-7	NA	TGTGCCAGCAGCTTGGGAGCCAGGGACGAGCAGTACTTC	CASSLGARDEQYF
14	TRBV19	NA	TRBJ1-5	NA	TGTGCCAGTAGGATACAGGGCCGGCATCAGCCCCAGCATTTT	CASRIQGRHQPQHF
15	TRBV4-1	NA	TRBJ2-3	NA	TGCGCCAGCAGCCAACGGGACCCCTCCACAGATACGCAGTATTTT	CASSQRDPSTDTQYF
12	TRBV6-1	NA	TRBJ1-5	NA	TGTGCCAGCAGTGTTAGCAATCAGCCCCAGCATTTT	CASSVSNQPQHF
16	TRBV4-1	once	TRBJ2-5	TRBD2	TGCGCCAGCAGCCTCAGACTAGCGGGGGAAACAGAGACCCAGTACTTC	CASSLRLAGETETQYF
18	TRBV7-4	NA	TRBJ1-4	NA	TGTGCCAGCAGCTTACTGCAAGCGGGACTGGCAACTAATGAAAAACTGTTTTTT	CASSLLQAGLATNEKLFF
15	TRBV10-3	few	TRBJ1-5	NA	TGTGCCATCAGTGAGTTCGGGCAGAGACATCAGCCCCAGCATTTT	CAISEFGQRHQPQHF
15	TRBV6-5	NA	TRBJ1-2	NA	TGTGCCAGCAGTTGGGGACCGCTAACTAACTATGGCTACACCTTC	CASSWGPLTNYGYTF
15	TRBV7-2	NA	TRBJ1-3	NA	TGTGCCAGCAGCCCCGACACGTACTCTGGAAACACCATATATTTT	CASSPDTYSGNTIYF
14	TRBV5-6	NA	TRBJ1-1	NA	TGTGCCAGCAGCTGGGCCGGCATGAACACTGAAGCTTTCTTT	CASSWAGMNTEAFF
11	TRBV19	NA	TRBJ1-5	NA	TGTGCCAGACAGGGTGGTCAGCCCCAGCATTTT	CARQGGQPQHF
19	TRBV27	NA	TRBJ2-7	NA	TGTGCCAGCAGTTCCCAACACTTCCGACAGCCCTTTAGGGCCTACGAGCAGTACTTC	CASSSQHFRQPFRAYEQYF
15	TRBV2	NA	TRBJ2-7	NA	TGTGCCAGCAGTGATGAGACGGGAGTCGACTACGAGCAGTACTTC	CASSDETGVDYEQYF
15	TRBV7-3	NA	TRBJ2-7	TRBD2	TGTGCCAGCAGCCCCGGAACTAGCGGTACCTACGAGCAGTACTTC	CASSPGTSGTYEQYF
15	TRBV9	NA	TRBJ2-2	TRBD2	TGTGCCAGCAGCCCGAGCGGGGGGGACACCGGGGAGCTGTTTTTT	CASSPSGGDTGELFF
13	TRBV29-1	NA	TRBJ1-2	NA	TGCAGCGTTTTGTCGGGAGGGGTGCGGGGCTACACCTTC	CSVLSGGVRGYTF
15	TRBV23-1	NA	TRBJ1-1	TRBD1	TGCGCCAGCAGTCACTCGGGACAGGGGGACACTGAAGCTTTCTTT	CASSHSGQGDTEAFF
15	TRBV7-9	NA	TRBJ1-2	TRBD1	TGTGCCAGCAGCTTTCGGACAGGGTTAGACTATGGCTACACCTTC	CASSFRTGLDYGYTF
14	TRBV5-4	NA	TRBJ2-1	TRBD1	TGTGCCAGCAGCGACAGGGGGAGGTACAATGAGCAGTTCTTC	CASSDRGRYNEQFF
15	TRBV5-6	NA	TRBJ1-2	NA	TGTGCCAGCAGCAACGGCGGGATAACAGCCCTCGGATACACCTTC	CASSNGGITALGYTF
13	TRBV19	few	TRBJ1-1	NA	TGTGCCAGTAGTATAGGGTTCGGCGGTGAAGCTTTCTTT	CASSIGFGGEAFF